Listed here is a single TCR beta chain. This sample is part of a study of blood T cell repertoires in COVID-19. Across the whole study: Samples came from the United States, Italy and Spain, spanning acute and convalescent COVID-19.

V was cut by 3 bases and J by 6 bases, with 12 bases left in between. The CDR3 loop spans 13 amino acids. Germline V CDR1 and CDR2: SEHNR, FQNEAQ (reference sequence). Here immunoSEQ multiplex PCR was the method, and the copy in TCRdb shows in-frame clones only, minus some. Among some 420,000 clones, around 91% were seen once, and the ten largest hold around 1.1%. In terms of age and location, participants ranged from roughly 18 to 89 years and lived in under 30 US areas. J is TRBJ2-7 and V is TRBV7-9, with D perhaps matching TRBD1 (5 bases). This sequence originates from a man under 40 who had recovered from COVID-19. Source material: PBMCs or T cells enriched from blood (not recorded which). CDR3 protein: CASSFPGQGEQYF. CDR3 sequence (DNA): TGTGCCAGCAGCTTCCCAGGGCAAGGCGAGCAGTACTTC.